This note documents a single TCR beta chain sequence. Its antigen is unknown. The data stem from a study of post-analysis software for immune sequencing data. As for the study in general: The cohort encompassed relapsing-remitting, secondary progressive and progressive-relapsing multiple sclerosis disease courses. General observations from the study: Strong co-clustering by F measure was evident for samples that had been prepared in the same batch. Patients with multiple sclerosis recorded significantly lower normalized Chao1 diversity than controls, the study found. Compared with controls, patients had more of 4 to 6 TRBV segments, including TRBV5-6, TRBV5-1 and TRBV20-1.

Unique molecular identifiers were present in the TCR beta cDNA libraries. T cells numbering roughly 0.85 to 11 million gave rise to around 500,000 cDNA molecules. TCRdb reprocessed the PCR reads with MiXCR, giving one entry per CDR3 protein. This table has hundreds of thousands of distinct CDR3 sequences, 25% to 30% appearing once. Germline CDR1 and CDR2: SGHRS and YFSETQ. The CDR3 has 14 amino acids. The ends lost 3 bases at V and 6 bases at J; junction bases unmatched: 6. The source material was blood. V and J are TRBV5-1 and TRBJ2-7; 10 bases line up with TRBD2. The sequence was obtained from a girl between 10 and 17 years old with multiple sclerosis. The CDR3 DNA sequence: TGCGCCAGCAGCTACGGGACTAGCGTCGTCGAGCAGTACTTC. Its translation is CASSYGTSVVEQYF.